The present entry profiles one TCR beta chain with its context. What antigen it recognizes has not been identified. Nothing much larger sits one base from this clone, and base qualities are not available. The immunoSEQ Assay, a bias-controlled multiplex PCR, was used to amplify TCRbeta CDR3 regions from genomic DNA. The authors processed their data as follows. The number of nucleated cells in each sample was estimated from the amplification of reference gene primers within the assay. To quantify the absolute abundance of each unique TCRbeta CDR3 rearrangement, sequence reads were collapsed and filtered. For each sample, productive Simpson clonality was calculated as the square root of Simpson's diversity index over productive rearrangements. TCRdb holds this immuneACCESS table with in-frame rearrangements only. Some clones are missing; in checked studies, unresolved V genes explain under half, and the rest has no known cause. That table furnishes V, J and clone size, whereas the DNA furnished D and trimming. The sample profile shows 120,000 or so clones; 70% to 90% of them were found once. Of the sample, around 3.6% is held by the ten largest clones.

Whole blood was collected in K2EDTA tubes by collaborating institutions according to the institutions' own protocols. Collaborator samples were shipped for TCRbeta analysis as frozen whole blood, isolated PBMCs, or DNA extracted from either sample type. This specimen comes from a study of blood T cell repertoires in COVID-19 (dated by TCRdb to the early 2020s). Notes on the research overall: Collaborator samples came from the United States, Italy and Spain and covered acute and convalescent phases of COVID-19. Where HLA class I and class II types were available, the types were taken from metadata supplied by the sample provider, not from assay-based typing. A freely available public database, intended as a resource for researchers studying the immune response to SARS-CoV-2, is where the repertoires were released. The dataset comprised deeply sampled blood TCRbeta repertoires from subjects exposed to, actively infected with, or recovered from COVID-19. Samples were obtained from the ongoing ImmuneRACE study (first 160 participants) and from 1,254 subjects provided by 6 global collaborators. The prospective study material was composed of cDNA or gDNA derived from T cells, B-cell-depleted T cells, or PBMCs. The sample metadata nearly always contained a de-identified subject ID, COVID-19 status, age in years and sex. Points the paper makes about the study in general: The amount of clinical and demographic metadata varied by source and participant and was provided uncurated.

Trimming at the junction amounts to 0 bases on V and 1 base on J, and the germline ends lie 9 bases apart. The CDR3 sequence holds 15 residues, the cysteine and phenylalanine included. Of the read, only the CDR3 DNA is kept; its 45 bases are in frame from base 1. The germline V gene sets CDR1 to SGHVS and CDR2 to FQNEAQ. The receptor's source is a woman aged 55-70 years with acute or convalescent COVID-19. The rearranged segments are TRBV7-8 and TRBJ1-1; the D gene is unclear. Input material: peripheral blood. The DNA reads TGTGCCAGCAGCTTAGCGGGAGGTAGGAACACTGAAGCTTTCTTT. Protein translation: CASSLAGGRNTEAFF.